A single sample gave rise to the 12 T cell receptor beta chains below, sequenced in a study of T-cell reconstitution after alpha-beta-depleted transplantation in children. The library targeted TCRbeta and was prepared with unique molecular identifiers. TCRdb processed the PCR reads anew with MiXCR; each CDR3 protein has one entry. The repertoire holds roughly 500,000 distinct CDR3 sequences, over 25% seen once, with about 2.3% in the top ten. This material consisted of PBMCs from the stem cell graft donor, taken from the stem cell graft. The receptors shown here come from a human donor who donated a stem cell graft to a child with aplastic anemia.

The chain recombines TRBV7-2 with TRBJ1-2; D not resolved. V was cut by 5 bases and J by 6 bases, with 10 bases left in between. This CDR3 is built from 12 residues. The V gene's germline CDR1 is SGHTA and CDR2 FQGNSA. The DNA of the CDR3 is TGTGCCAGCAGCCCATTCGGGAATGGCTACACCTTC. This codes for CASSPFGNGYTF.

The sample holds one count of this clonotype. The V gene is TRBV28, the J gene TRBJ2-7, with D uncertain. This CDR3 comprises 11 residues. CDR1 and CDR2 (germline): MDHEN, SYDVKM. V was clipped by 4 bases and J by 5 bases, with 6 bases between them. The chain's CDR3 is CASSSYHEQYF. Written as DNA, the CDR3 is TGTGCCAGCAGTTCTTATCACGAGCAGTACTTC. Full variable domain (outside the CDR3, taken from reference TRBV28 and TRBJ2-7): DVKVTQSSRYLVKRTGEKVFLECVQDMDHENMFWYRQDPGLGLRLIYFSYDVKMKEKGDIPEGYSVSREKKERFSLILESASTNQTSMYLCASSSYHEQYFGPGTRLTVT.

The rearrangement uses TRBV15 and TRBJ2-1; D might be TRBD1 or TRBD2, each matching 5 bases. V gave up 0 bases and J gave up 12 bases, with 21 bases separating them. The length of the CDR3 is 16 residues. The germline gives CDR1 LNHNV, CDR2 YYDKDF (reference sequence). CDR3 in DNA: TGTGCCACCAGCAGAGATTGGGGCGGGTCGCCAACCCCGCAGTTCTTC. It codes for CATSRDWGGSPTPQFF.

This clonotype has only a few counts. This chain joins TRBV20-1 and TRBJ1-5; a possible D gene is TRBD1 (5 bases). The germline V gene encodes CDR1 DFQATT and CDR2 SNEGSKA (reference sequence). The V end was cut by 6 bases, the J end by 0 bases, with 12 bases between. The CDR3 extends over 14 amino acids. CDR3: CSAQTTASNQPQHF. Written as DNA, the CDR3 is TGCAGTGCCCAAACGACAGCTAGCAATCAGCCCCAGCATTTT.

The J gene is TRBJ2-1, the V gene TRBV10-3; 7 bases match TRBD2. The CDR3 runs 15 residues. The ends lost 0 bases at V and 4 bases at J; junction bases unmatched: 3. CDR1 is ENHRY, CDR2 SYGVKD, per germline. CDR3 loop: CAISESSGIYNEQFF. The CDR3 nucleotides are TGTGCCATCAGTGAGTCAAGCGGGATATACAATGAGCAGTTCTTC.

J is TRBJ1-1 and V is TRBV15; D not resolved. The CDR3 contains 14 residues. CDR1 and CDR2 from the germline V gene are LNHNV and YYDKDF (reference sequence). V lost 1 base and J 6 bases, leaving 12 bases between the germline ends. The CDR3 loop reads CATSRGSAGAEAFF. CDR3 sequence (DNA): TGTGCCACCAGCAGAGGCTCCGCCGGGGCTGAAGCTTTCTTT.

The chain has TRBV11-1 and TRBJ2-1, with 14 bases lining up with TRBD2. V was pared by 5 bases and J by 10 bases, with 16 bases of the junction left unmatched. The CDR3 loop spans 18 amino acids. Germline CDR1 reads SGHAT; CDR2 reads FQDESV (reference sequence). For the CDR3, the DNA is TGTGCCAGCAGCCGTACTAACCCGGGACTAGCGGGAGTGTTCGAGCAGTTCTTC. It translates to CASSRTNPGLAGVFEQFF.

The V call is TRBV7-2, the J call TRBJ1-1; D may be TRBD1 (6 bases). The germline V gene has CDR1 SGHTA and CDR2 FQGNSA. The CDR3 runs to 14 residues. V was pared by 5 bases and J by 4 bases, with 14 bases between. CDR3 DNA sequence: TGTGCCAGCAGCCAACAGGGAGGAAGCACTGAAGCTTTCTTT. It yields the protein CASSQQGGSTEAFF.

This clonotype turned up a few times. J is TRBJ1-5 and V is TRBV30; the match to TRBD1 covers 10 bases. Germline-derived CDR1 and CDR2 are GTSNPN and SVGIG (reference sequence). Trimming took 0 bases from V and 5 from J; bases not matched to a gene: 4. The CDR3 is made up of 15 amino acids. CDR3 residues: CAWSVRGQGDQPQHF. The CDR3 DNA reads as TGTGCCTGGAGTGTACGAGGACAGGGGGATCAGCCCCAGCATTTT.

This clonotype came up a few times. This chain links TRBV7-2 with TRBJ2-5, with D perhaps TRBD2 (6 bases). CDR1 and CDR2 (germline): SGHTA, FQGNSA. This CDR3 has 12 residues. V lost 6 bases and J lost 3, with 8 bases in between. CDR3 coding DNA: TGTGCCAGCAGGCGACTAGAAGAGACCCAGTACTTC. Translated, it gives CASRRLEETQYF.

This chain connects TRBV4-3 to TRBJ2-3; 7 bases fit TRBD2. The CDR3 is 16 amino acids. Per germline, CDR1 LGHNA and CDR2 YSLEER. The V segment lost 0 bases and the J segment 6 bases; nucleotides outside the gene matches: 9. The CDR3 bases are TGCGCCAGCAGCCAAGATCAACGGGAGGCGGGGGATACGCAGTATTTT. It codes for CASSQDQREAGDTQYF.

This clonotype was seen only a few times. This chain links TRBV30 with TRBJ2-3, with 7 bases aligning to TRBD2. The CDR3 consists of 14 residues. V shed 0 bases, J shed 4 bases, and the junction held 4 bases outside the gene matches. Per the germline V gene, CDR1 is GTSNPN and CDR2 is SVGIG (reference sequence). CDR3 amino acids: CAWSVALAADTQYF. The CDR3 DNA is TGTGCCTGGAGTGTTGCTCTAGCGGCAGATACGCAGTATTTT.